This T cell receptor (beta chain) was identified during a study of cytomegalovirus exposure and HLA in healthy donors (dated by TCRdb to about 2017). With regard to the full study: According to a later analysis, the 120 validation repertoires were produced on the same platform as the roughly 600 repertoires of the first cohort. The study aimed to test whether signatures of past pathogen exposure could be identified by cataloging public T cell receptors. A separate validation cohort of 100 to 150 different subjects was used in addition to the approximately 670-subject first cohort. To predict cytomegalovirus infection status, the study brought together high-throughput TCR immunosequencing, statistical association of individual TCRs with disease status, and machine learning.

Comments on this clone: Its target antigen remains unknown. No base qualities exist here, and no much larger clone lies one base off it.

The CDR3, from cysteine to phenylalanine, totals 15 residues. Only CDR3 DNA is held: 45 bases, read in frame from base 1. The germline V gene gives CDR1 as MNHEY and CDR2 as SVGAGI. V is cut back by 4 bases and J by 2 bases, with 5 bases in the junction unmatched. The receptor library was made with the immunoSEQ multiplex PCR assay. Turning to the authors' computational methods: A statistical classification framework was built to diagnose cytomegalovirus status from the catalog of TCR beta chain sequences. In TCRdb, the immuneACCESS table is reduced to in-frame sequences with V and J assigned. These tables do not hold every clone; where another copy was compared, an unresolved V gene accounts for under half, and the others remain unexplained. V and J calls and clone size are given by that table; D and trimming were obtained from the DNA. Across this sample there are roughly 200,000 clones, with approximately 86% seen only once. The top ten constitute 6.5% to 7.5% of the sample.

The donors were included in the validation cohort of roughly 130 subjects, a group kept apart from the 666-subject first cohort. Findings and caveats that apply to the study as a whole: All 110 or so repertoires were used to score co-occurrence in the validation cohort in a later analysis, because that analysis had no HLA typing for the cohort. According to the authors, the approach could potentially be generalized to other disease states and immunological phenotypes. Across donors, most TCR sequences were observed very rarely, whereas some public TCRs were present in many individuals. The study gave a list of about 160 TCR beta chains associated with cytomegalovirus. Subsequent analysis determined that TCRs grouped into clusters in the first cohort also showed a tendency toward co-occurrence across the 90 to 150 validation repertoires, and 85% to 95% of cluster scores exceeded 0. In both the original and validation cohorts, the classifier was reported to diagnose cytomegalovirus status with high specificity and sensitivity. Three of the identified cytomegalovirus-associated TCR beta chains were confirmed in vitro to be specific for cytomegalovirus antigens.

The sequenced sample consisted of PBMCs. The clonotype comes from a man aged 25-40 years in good health and CMV-seropositive. Recombination connected TRBV6-5 to TRBJ2-7, and 10 junction bases match TRBD2. This receptor carries the CDR3 CASSSGTSATYEQYF. The nucleotide sequence reads as follows: TGTGCCAGCAGTTCCGGGACTAGCGCGACCTACGAGCAGTACTTC.